The clone carrying this TCR beta chain was found once. This sample was included in a study of blood T cell repertoires in COVID-19. TCRdb's copy holds only in-frame clones and misses some; the assay was immunoSEQ multiplex PCR. The repertoire holds about 190,000 clones, with around 85% as singletons. CDR1 MNHEY and CDR2 SVGAGI come from the germline V gene. CDR3 length: 14 residues. Trimming took 0 bases from V and 11 from J, leaving 11 bases between them. Sample: PBMCs or T cells enriched from blood (not recorded which). The chain recombines TRBV6-5 with TRBJ1-6; D may be TRBD1 (5 bases). The source is a woman in her 30s who had recovered from COVID-19. CDR3 sequence reads: CASSYSQGRTPLHF. The CDR3 bases are TGTGCCAGCAGTTACTCGCAGGGCCGGACACCCCTCCACTTT.